This T cell receptor (beta chain) is from a study of T cell responses to AZD1222 COVID-19 vaccine. Study-level findings and limits: The donor cohort was predominantly white British with a female majority, and clonal diversity may have been underestimated. Regions 160-218 and 743-854 dominated among vaccine-associated CD4 TCRs spanning spike.

CDR1 MNHNS and CDR2 SASEGT come from the germline V gene. The length of the CDR3 is 14 residues. V lost 3 bases to trimming and J lost 8 bases, with 13 bases between them. Repertoires were generated with immunoSEQ multiplex PCR, while TCRdb's copy carries only in-frame clones and drops some. Seen here are around 150,000 clones, roughly 94% observed once, and the top ten hold 5.1%. Pooled in the analysis were second doses at about 4 or about 12 weeks. Remarks on this clone: Its antigen is as yet unknown.

The clonotype comes from an adult who received the AZD1222 COVID-19 vaccine. Sequencing was performed on peripheral blood, taken 28 days after the second AZD1222 dose. The rearrangement links TRBV6-1 to TRBJ2-2, with D perhaps matching TRBD1 (6 bases). Here the CDR3 reads CASSDNRDIGELFF. The CDR3 DNA sequence: TGTGCCAGCAGTGACAACAGGGATATTGGGGAGCTGTTTTTT.